This paragraph reports one T cell receptor (beta chain). V shed 5 bases and J shed 11 bases, with 7 bases lying between them. CDR3 length: 11 amino acids. CDR1 is PRHDT and CDR2 is FYEKMQ in the germline V gene (reference sequence). Source study methods: Nucleated cell number was recorded as an estimate derived from reference gene primer amplification. TCRdb's table, derived via immunoSEQ multiplex PCR, lists solely in-frame clones and lacks some. D and trimming come from the DNA, and the V and J calls and clone size come from that table. Here the sample spans about 200,000 clones, 70% to 90% being singletons. The sample is drawn from a study of blood T cell repertoires in COVID-19. For the study at large: COVID-19 samples collected from the United States, Italy and Spain covered acute and convalescent phases. The analysed material was cDNA or gDNA that came from T cells, B-cell-depleted T cells, or PBMCs.

The sequencing sample was made of peripheral blood. The rearrangement joins TRBV13 to TRBJ1-6; D possibly corresponds to TRBD1 (5 bases). The TCR comes from a man aged 35 to 55 with active or convalescent COVID-19. CDR3 sequence: CASSQGAPLHF. CDR3 coding DNA: TGTGCCAGCAGCCAAGGGGCACCCCTCCACTTT.